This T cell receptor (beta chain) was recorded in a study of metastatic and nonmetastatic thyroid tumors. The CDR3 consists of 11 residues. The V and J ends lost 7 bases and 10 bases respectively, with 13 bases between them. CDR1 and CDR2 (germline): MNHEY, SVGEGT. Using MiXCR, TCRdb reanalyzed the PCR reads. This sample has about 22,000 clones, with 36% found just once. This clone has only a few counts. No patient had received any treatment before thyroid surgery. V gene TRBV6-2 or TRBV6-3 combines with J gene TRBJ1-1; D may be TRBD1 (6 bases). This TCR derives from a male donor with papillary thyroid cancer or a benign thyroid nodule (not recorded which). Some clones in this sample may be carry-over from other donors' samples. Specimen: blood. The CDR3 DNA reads TGTGCCAGCACCAGGGGCTGGGGAGCTTTCTTT. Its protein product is CASTRGWGAFF.